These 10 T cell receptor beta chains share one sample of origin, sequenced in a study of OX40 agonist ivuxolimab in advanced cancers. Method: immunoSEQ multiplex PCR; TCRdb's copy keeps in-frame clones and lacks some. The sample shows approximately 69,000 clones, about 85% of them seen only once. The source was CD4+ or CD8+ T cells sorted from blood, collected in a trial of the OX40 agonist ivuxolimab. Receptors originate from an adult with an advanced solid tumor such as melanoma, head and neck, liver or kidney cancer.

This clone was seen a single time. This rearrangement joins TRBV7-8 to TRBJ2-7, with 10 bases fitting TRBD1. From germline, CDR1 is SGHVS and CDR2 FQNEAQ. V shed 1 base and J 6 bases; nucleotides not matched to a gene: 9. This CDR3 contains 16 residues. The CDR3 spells CASSLVAVGQGGEQYV. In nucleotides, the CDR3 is TGTGCCAGCAGCTTAGTGGCTGTTGGACAGGGGGGCGAGCAGTACGTC.

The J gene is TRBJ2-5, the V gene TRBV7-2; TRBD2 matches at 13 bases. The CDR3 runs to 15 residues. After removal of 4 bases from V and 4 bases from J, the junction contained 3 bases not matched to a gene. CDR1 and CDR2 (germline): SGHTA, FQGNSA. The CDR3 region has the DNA TGTGCCAGCAGCTCGGGACTAGCGGGAACAGAGACCCAGTACTTC. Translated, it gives CASSSGLAGTETQYF.

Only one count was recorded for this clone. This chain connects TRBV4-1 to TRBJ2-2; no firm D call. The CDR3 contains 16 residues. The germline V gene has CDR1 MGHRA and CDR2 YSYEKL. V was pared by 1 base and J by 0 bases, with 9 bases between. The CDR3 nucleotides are TGCGCCAGCAGCCAAGGGAGCCACGCGAACACCGGGGAGCTGTTTTTT. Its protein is CASSQGSHANTGELFF.

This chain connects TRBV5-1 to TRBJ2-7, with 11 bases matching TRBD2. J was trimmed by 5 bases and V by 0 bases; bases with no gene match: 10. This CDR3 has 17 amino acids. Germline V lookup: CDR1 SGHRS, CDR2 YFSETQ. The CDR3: CASSLAGLAGGIHEQYF. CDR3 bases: TGCGCCAGCAGCTTGGCCGGGCTAGCGGGAGGAATCCACGAGCAGTACTTC.

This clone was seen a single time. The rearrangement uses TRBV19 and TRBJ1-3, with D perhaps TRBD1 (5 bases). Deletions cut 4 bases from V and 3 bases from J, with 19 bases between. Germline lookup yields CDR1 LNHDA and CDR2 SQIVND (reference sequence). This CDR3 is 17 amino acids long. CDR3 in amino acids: CASSNGRVRFRGNTIYF. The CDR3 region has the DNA TGTGCCAGTAGTAATGGCAGGGTGAGGTTTCGTGGAAACACCATATATTTT.

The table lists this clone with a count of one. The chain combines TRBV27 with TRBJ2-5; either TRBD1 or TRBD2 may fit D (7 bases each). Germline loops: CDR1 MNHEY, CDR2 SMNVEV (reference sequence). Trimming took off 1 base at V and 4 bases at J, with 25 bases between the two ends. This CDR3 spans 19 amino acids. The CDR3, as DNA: TGTGCCAGCAGTTTATTTTTTCCGGCGGGGAGGGGGCGCGGAGAGACCCAGTACTTC. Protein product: CASSLFFPAGRGRGETQYF.

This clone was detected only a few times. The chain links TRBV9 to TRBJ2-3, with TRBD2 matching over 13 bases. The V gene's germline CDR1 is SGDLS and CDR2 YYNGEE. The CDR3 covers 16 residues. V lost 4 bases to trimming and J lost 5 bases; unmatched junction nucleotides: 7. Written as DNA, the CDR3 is TGTGCCAGCAGCTTCGGACTAGCGGGAGTTAAAGATACGCAGTATTTT. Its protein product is CASSFGLAGVKDTQYF.

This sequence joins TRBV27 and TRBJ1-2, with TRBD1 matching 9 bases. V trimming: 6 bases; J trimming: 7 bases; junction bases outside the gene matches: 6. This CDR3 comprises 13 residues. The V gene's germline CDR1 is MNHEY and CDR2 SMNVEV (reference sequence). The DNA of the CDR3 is TGTGCCAGCAGGGTACAGGGGGCGGGTGGCTACACCTTC. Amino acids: CASRVQGAGGYTF.

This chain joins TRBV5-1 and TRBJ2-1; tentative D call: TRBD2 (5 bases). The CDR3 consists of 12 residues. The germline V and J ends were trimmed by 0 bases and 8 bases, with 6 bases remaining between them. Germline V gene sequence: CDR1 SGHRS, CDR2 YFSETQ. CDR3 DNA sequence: TGCGCCAGCAGCTTGGCTAGCTATGAGCAGTTCTTC. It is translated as CASSLASYEQFF.

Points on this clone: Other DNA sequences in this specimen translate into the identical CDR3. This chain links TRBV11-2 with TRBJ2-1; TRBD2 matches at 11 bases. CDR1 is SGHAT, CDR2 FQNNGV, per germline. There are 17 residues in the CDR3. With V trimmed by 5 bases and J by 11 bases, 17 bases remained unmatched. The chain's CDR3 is CASSTGGTSGLRGQQFF. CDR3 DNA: TGTGCCAGCAGCACTGGGGGGACTAGCGGCCTCAGGGGGCAGCAGTTCTTC. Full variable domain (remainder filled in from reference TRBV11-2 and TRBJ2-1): EAGVAQSPRYKIIEKRQSVAFWCNPISGHATLYWYQQILGQGPKLLIQFQNNGVVDDSQLPKDRFSAERLKGVDSTLKIQPAKLEDSAVYLCASSTGGTSGLRGQQFFGPGTRLTVL.